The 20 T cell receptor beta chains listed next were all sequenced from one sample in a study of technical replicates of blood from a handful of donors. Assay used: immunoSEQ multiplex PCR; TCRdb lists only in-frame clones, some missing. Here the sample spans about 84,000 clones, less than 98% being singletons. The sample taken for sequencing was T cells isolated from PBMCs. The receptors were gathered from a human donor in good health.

This CDR3 is CASSPGQGYTDTQYF. The CDR3 nucleotides are TGTGCCAGCAGCCCGGGACAGGGATATACAGATACGCAGTATTTT. This sequence joins TRBV7-6 and TRBJ2-3; 9 bases are shared with TRBD1. The CDR3 covers 15 residues. V shed 5 bases and J 3 bases; nucleotides not matched to a gene: 6. Germline V lookup: CDR1 SGHVS, CDR2 FNYEAQ.

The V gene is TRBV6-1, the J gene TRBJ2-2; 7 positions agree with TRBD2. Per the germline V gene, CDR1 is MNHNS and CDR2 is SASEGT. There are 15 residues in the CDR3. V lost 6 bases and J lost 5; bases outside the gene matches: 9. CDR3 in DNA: TGTGCCAGCAGAGGCCTAGCGGAGGTAACCGGGGAGCTGTTTTTT. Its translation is CASRGLAEVTGELFF.

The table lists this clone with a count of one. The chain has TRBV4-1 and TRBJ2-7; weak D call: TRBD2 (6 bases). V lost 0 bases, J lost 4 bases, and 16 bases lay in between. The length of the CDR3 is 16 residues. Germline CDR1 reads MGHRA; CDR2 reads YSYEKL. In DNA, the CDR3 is TGCGCCAGCAGCCAAGATGACCCTTCGCGGGATTACGAGCAGTACTTC. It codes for CASSQDDPSRDYEQYF.

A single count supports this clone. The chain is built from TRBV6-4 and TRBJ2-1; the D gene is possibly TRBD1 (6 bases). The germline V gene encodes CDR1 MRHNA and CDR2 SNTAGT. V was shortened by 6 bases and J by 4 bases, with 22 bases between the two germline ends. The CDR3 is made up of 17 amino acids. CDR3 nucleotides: TGTGCCAGCAGAGACGACATGAGAGGGGGTTTTTACAATGAGCAGTTCTTC. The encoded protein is CASRDDMRGGFYNEQFF.

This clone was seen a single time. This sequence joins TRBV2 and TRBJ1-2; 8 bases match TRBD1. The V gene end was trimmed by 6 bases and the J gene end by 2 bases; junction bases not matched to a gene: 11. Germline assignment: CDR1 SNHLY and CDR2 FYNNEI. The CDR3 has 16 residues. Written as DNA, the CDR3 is TGTGCCAGCAGGGGGGGGAGACAGGGGAGGAACTATGGCTACACCTTC. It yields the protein CASRGGRQGRNYGYTF.

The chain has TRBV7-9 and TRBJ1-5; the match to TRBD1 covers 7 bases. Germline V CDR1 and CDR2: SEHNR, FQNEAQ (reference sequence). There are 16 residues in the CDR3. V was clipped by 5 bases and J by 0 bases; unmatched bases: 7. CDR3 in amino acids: CASSLGTAYSNQPQHF. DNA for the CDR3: TGTGCCAGCAGCCTCGGGACAGCATATAGCAATCAGCCCCAGCATTTT. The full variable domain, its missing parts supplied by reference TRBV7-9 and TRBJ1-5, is DTGVSQNPRHKITKRGQNVTFRCDPISEHNRLYWYRQTLGQGPEFLTYFQNEAQLEKSRLLSDRFSAERPKGSFSTLEIQRTEQGDSAMYLCASSLGTAYSNQPQHFGDGTRLSIL.

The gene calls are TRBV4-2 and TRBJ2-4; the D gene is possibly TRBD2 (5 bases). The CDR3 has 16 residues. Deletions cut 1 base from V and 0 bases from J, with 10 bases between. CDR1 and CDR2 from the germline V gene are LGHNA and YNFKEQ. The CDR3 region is CASSQGTGIAKNIQYF. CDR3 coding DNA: TGTGCCAGCAGCCAAGGAACCGGGATAGCCAAAAACATTCAGTACTTC.

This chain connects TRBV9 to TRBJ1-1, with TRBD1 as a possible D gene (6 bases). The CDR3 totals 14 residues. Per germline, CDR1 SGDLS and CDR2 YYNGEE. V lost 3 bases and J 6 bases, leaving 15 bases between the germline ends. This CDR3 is CASSGGGTVAEAFF. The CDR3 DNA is TGTGCCAGCAGCGGAGGGGGTACAGTGGCTGAAGCTTTCTTT.

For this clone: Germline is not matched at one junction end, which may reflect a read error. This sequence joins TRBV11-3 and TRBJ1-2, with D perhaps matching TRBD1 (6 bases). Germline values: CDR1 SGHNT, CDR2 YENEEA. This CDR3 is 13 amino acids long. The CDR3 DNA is TGTGCCAGCAGCCTGGGGGCTAACTATGGCTGCACCTTC. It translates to CASSLGANYGCTF. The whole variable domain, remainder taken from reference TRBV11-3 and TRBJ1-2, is EAGVVQSPRYKIIEKKQPVAFWCNPISGHNTLYWYLQNLGQGPELLIRYENEEAVDDSQLPKDRFSAERLKGVDSTLKIQPAELGDSAVYLCASSLGANYGCTFGSGTRLTVV.

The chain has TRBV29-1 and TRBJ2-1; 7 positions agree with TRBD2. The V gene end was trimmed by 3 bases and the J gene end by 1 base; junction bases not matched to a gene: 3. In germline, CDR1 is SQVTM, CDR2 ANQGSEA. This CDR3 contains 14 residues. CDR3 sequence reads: CSVEVAGSYNEQFF. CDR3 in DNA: TGCAGCGTTGAGGTAGCGGGTTCCTACAATGAGCAGTTCTTC.

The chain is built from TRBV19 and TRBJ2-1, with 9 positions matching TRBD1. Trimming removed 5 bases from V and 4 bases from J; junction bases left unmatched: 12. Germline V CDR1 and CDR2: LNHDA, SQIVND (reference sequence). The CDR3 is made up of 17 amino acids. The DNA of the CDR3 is TGTGCCAGTAGTCCTCGAGACAGGGGGTCCCTATACAATGAGCAGTTCTTC. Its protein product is CASSPRDRGSLYNEQFF.

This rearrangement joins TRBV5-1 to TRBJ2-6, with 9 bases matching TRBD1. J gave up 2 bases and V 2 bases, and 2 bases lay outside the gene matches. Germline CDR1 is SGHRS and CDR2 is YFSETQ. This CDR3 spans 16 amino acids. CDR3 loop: CASSLTGGAGANVLTF. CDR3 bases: TGCGCCAGCAGCTTAACAGGGGGCGCTGGGGCCAACGTCCTGACTTTC.

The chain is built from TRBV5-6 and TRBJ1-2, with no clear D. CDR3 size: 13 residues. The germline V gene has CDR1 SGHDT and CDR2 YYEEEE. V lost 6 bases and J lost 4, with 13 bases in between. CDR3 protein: CASILREAYGYTF. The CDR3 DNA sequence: TGTGCCAGCATCCTGAGGGAGGCCTATGGCTACACCTTC.

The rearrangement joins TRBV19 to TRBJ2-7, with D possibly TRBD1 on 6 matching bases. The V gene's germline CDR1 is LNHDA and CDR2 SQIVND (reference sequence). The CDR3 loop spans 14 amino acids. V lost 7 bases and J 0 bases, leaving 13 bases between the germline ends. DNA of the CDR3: TGTGCCAGTAAGGTCCAGGGGAGCTCCTACGAGCAGTACTTC. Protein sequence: CASKVQGSSYEQYF.

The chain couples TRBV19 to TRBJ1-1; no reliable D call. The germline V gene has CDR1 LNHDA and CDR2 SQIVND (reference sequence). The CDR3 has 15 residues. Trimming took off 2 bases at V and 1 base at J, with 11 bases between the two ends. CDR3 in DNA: TGTGCCAGTAGTATACTCGGGGTGGGGAACACTGAAGCTTTCTTT. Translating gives CASSILGVGNTEAFF.

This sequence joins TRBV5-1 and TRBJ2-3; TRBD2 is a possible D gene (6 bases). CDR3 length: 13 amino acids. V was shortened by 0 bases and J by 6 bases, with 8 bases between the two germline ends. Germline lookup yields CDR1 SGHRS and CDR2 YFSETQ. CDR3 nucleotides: TGCGCCAGCAGCTTGGCGGGGGACGATACGCAGTATTTT. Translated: CASSLAGDDTQYF.

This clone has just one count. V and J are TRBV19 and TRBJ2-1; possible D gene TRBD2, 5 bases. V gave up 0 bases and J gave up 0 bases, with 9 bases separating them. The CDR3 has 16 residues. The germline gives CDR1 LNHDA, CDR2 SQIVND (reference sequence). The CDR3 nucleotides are TGTGCCAGTAGTATAGATCGGGGAAGCTCCTACAATGAGCAGTTCTTC. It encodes CASSIDRGSSYNEQFF.

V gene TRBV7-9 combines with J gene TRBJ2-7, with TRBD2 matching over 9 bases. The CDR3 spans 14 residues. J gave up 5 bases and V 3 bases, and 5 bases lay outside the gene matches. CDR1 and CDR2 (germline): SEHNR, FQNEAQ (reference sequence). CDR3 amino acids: CASSFGGGADEQYF. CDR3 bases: TGTGCCAGCAGCTTCGGCGGGGGGGCTGACGAGCAGTACTTC. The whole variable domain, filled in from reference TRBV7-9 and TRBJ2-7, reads DTGVSQNPRHKITKRGQNVTFRCDPISEHNRLYWYRQTLGQGPEFLTYFQNEAQLEKSRLLSDRFSAERPKGSFSTLEIQRTEQGDSAMYLCASSFGGGADEQYFGPGTRLTVT.

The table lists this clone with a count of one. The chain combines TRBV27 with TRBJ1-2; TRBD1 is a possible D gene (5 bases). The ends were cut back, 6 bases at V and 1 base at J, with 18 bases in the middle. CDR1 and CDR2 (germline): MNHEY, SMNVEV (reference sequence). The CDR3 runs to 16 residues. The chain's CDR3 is CASRLPQGGGNYGYTF. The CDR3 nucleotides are TGTGCCAGCAGACTACCCCAGGGAGGTGGTAACTATGGCTACACCTTC.

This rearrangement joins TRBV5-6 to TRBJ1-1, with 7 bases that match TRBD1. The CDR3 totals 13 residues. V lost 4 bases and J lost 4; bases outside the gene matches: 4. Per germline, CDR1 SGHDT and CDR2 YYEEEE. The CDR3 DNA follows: TGTGCCAGCAGCGTGACAGGGATCACTGAAGCTTTCTTT. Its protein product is CASSVTGITEAFF.